A single sample is the source of the 4 T cell receptor beta chains below, sequenced in a study of blood T cell repertoires in COVID-19. Sequencing was performed with immunoSEQ multiplex PCR; in TCRdb, only in-frame clones are kept and a portion is missing. The sample includes under 250,000 clones, 75% to 90% of them seen just once. Sequencing was done on a sample of peripheral blood. These TCRs come from a woman aged 65 to 85 with COVID-19, enrolled during active disease.

The V gene is TRBV6-6, the J gene TRBJ2-3; TRBD1 agrees at 9 bases. Germline CDR1 and CDR2: MNHNY and SVGAGI (reference sequence). This CDR3 spans 16 amino acids. V lost 5 bases and J lost 8; bases outside the gene matches: 14. The CDR3 loop reads CASSPTGTGHVGTQYF. The CDR3 DNA is TGTGCCAGCAGTCCGACCGGGACAGGGCACGTAGGTACGCAGTATTTT.

CDR3 coding DNA: TGTGCCAGCAGTTCCGGACAGGGGATGATGGATGAGCAGTTCTTC. This gives the protein CASSSGQGMMDEQFF. This sequence joins TRBV6-2 or TRBV6-3 and TRBJ2-1; TRBD1 agrees at 9 bases. The V segment lost 4 bases and the J segment 8 bases; nucleotides outside the gene matches: 9. The CDR3 spans 15 residues. Germline values: CDR1 MNHEY, CDR2 SVGEGT.

The rearrangement links TRBV7-8 to TRBJ2-7, with TRBD1 matching over 7 bases. Unmatched junction bases numbered 3, after V lost 4 bases and J lost 3 bases. Germline CDR1 reads SGHVS; CDR2 reads FQNEAQ. The CDR3 consists of 13 residues. CDR3 coding DNA: TGTGCCAGCAGCTCCGGGACAGTCTACGAGCAGTACTTC. Translating gives CASSSGTVYEQYF.

CDR3 nucleotides: TGCAGCGTTGAAGGACACGGAGAGACCCAGTACTTC. It specifies CSVEGHGETQYF. The rearrangement uses TRBV29-1 and TRBJ2-5; D is uncertain. This CDR3 region has 12 residues. The V gene's germline CDR1 is SQVTM and CDR2 ANQGSEA. The V end lost 1 base, the J end lost 4 bases, and 7 bases lay between the germline ends.